Shown below are 14 T cell receptor beta chains from a single sample sequenced in a study of blood T cell repertoires in COVID-19. Using immunoSEQ multiplex PCR, the repertoire was profiled, and TCRdb retains in-frame clones only, with some absent. The data contain 220,000 or so clones, about 88% of them seen just once; the ten biggest clones take up 10%. Specimen: peripheral blood. Source of these receptors: a woman aged 45-65 years with COVID-19, enrolled during active disease.

The CDR3 sequence is CASSFSGGGGEQFF. For the CDR3, the DNA is TGCGCCAGCAGCTTTAGCGGGGGAGGCGGAGAGCAGTTCTTC. The chain uses TRBV5-1 and TRBJ2-1; 9 positions match TRBD2. Germline values: CDR1 SGHRS, CDR2 YFSETQ. Trimming took 2 bases from V and 10 from J; bases not matched to a gene: 7. The CDR3 is 14 residues long.

The genes are TRBV6-5 and TRBJ1-5, with unresolved D. The CDR3 covers 14 residues. V was clipped by 6 bases and J by 2 bases, with 11 bases between them. Germline CDR1 and CDR2: MNHEY and SVGAGI. The CDR3 here is CASSAAGGNQPQHF. The CDR3 nucleotides read TGTGCCAGCAGCGCCGCCGGGGGCAATCAGCCCCAGCATTTT.

The rearrangement joins TRBV20-1 to TRBJ2-1, with D uncertain. V was trimmed by 7 bases and J by 4 bases, leaving 8 bases between them. Germline CDR1 is DFQATT and CDR2 is SNEGSKA (reference sequence). CDR3 length: 11 residues. This CDR3 reads CSGSGYNEQFF. CDR3 nucleotide sequence: TGCAGTGGGAGTGGGTACAATGAGCAGTTCTTC.

V usage is TRBV11-2 and J usage is TRBJ2-5, with 9 bases lining up with TRBD1. CDR3 length: 16 residues. Germline V gene sequence: CDR1 SGHAT, CDR2 FQNNGV. V was pared by 2 bases and J by 5 bases, with 9 bases of the junction left unmatched. The CDR3 sequence: CASSLWDRDAGETQYF. The CDR3 DNA is TGTGCCAGCAGCTTATGGGACAGGGATGCCGGGGAGACCCAGTACTTC.

The chain couples TRBV20-1 to TRBJ2-3; D is uncertain. The CDR3 is 11 residues long. Germline values: CDR1 DFQATT, CDR2 SNEGSKA (reference sequence). The germline V and J ends were trimmed by 7 bases and 5 bases, with 10 bases remaining between them. The CDR3 DNA reads as TGCAGTGGCGCCATCGGAGATACGCAGTATTTT. Amino acids: CSGAIGDTQYF.

This chain connects TRBV21-1 to TRBJ2-7; whether TRBD2, the table's D call, matches the DNA was not checked. TRBV21-1 is a pseudogene. This CDR3 region has 12 residues. The CDR3 loop reads CASSKRLDEQYV. The CDR3, as DNA: TGTGCCAGCAGCAAGAGGCTAGACGAGCAGTACGTC.

The chain employs TRBV5-1 and TRBJ1-2, with D perhaps TRBD1 (5 bases). This CDR3 spans 12 amino acids. The ends were cut back, 5 bases at V and 3 bases at J, with 8 bases in the middle. Germline CDR1 and CDR2: SGHRS and YFSETQ. CDR3 DNA: TGCGCCAGCAGACAGGACCACTATGGCTACACCTTC. Amino acids: CASRQDHYGYTF.

This clone appeared a few times. This rearrangement joins TRBV19 to TRBJ2-2; a weak D match, TRBD2 (6 bases). CDR1 is LNHDA, CDR2 SQIVND, per germline (reference sequence). CDR3 length: 15 amino acids. Trimming stripped 2 bases from V and 7 bases from J, with 14 bases between. DNA of the CDR3: TGTGCCAGTAGTATAATGACTAGTTCGGTCGGGGAGCTGTTTTTT. It translates to CASSIMTSSVGELFF.

The rearrangement links TRBV2 to TRBJ2-3; possibly TRBD2 for D (7 bases). Per the germline V gene, CDR1 is SNHLY and CDR2 is FYNNEI. The CDR3 length is 18 residues. The ends were cut back, 8 bases at V and 0 bases at J, with 24 bases in the middle. The CDR3 nucleotides read TGTGCCAGCTCCGCAGGGCGGGGGCCCTCCCTTAGCACAGATACGCAGTATTTT. Residues: CASSAGRGPSLSTDTQYF.

This chain joins TRBV2 and TRBJ1-2; 7 bases line up with TRBD1. CDR1 is SNHLY and CDR2 is FYNNEI in the germline V gene. The J segment lost 4 bases and the V segment lost 7 bases, leaving 6 bases of the junction unmatched. CDR3 length equals 13 residues. The CDR3 loop is CASIKGDSYGYTF. The CDR3 nucleotides read TGTGCCAGCATTAAAGGGGACAGCTATGGCTACACCTTC.

This chain connects TRBV28 to TRBJ2-7, with D possibly being TRBD2 (6 bases). The germline V gene encodes CDR1 MDHEN and CDR2 SYDVKM. The V end was cut by 5 bases, the J end by 6 bases, with 17 bases between. This CDR3 contains 14 residues. The CDR3 loop is CASSPLRLVLEQYV. CDR3 nucleotide sequence: TGTGCCAGCAGTCCCCTCCGACTAGTTCTCGAGCAGTACGTC.

This rearrangement joins TRBV5-1 to TRBJ1-1; 7 bases agree with TRBD1. CDR1 is SGHRS, CDR2 YFSETQ, per germline. CDR3 size: 13 residues. Losses at the gene ends were 6 bases for V and 3 bases for J; bases not matched to a gene: 5. This CDR3 reads CASNLGQDTEAFF. The DNA of the CDR3 is TGCGCCAGCAACCTCGGACAGGACACTGAAGCTTTCTTT.

The chain carries TRBV30 and TRBJ2-1; the match to TRBD2 covers 9 bases. V trimming: 5 bases; J trimming: 3 bases; junction bases outside the gene matches: 2. The CDR3 is 13 amino acids. CDR1 and CDR2 (germline): GTSNPN, SVGIG (reference sequence). The CDR3 region has the DNA TGTGCCTGGGGGACTAGCCACTACAATGAGCAGTTCTTC. Translating it yields CAWGTSHYNEQFF.

This chain uses TRBV30 with TRBJ1-3; TRBD1 matches 9 bases. In germline, CDR1 is GTSNPN, CDR2 SVGIG (reference sequence). This CDR3 is 16 amino acids long. Unmatched junction bases numbered 13, after V lost 0 bases and J lost 10 bases. The CDR3 nucleotides are TGTGCCTGGAGTGTACCCATCGGGACAGGGTTGGAGACCATATATTTT. Translating gives CAWSVPIGTGLETIYF.